This is a list of T cell receptor beta chains from one sample in a study of response to subunit inactivated influenza vaccine. Each CDR3 protein is one row after TCRdb ran MiXCR on the RT-PCR reads. This sample has some 800,000 distinct CDR3 sequences, with 21% found just once. Sample: PBMCs from blood, taken roughly 5 days after vaccination. These receptors came from a man in his forties or fifties who received an inactivated influenza vaccine. The CDR3 runs from the conserved cysteine through the conserved F or W. D genes are given only for firm matches. A row's size may be missing; if present it is once, few, many or a size class.

J gene: TRBJ2-3
D gene: NA
V gene: TRBV5-1
clone size: few
CDR3 protein: CASSSAPGTDTQYF
CDR3 DNA: TGCGCCAGCAGCTCGGCTCCTGGCACAGATACGCAGTATTTT

J gene: TRBJ2-5
D gene: NA
V gene: TRBV7-2
clone size: many
CDR3 protein: CASSLATETQYF
CDR3 DNA: TGTGCCAGCAGCTTAGCGACAGAGACCCAGTACTTC

J gene: TRBJ1-5
D gene: NA
V gene: TRBV12-3/TRBV12-4
clone size: many
CDR3 protein: CASSLASNQPQHF
CDR3 DNA: TGTGCCAGCAGTTTAGCAAGCAATCAGCCCCAGCATTTT

J gene: TRBJ2-5
D gene: NA
V gene: TRBV18
clone size: many
CDR3 protein: CASSPNQETQYF
CDR3 DNA: TGTGCCAGCTCCCCTAACCAAGAGACCCAGTACTTC

J gene: TRBJ2-1
D gene: NA
V gene: TRBV4-3
clone size: NA
CDR3 protein: CASSQDQRGRDEQFF
CDR3 DNA: TGCGCCAGCAGCCAAGATCAACGGGGGCGAGATGAGCAGTTCTTC

J gene: TRBJ1-5
D gene: NA
V gene: TRBV20-1
clone size: few
CDR3 protein: CSATETFNQPQHF
CDR3 DNA: TGCAGTGCTACTGAGACCTTCAATCAGCCCCAGCATTTT

J gene: TRBJ1-5
D gene: NA
V gene: TRBV25-1
clone size: NA
CDR3 protein: CASPLTNQPQHF
CDR3 DNA: TGTGCCAGCCCGTTAACGAATCAGCCCCAGCATTTT

J gene: TRBJ2-7
D gene: TRBD2
V gene: TRBV7-9
clone size: few
CDR3 protein: CASSLTSGRDYEQYF
CDR3 DNA: TGTGCCAGCAGCCTCACTAGCGGGAGGGACTACGAGCAGTACTTC

J gene: TRBJ1-1
D gene: NA
V gene: TRBV29-1
clone size: NA
CDR3 protein: CTARQTNTEAFF
CDR3 DNA: TGCACCGCTCGACAGACGAACACTGAAGCTTTCTTT

J gene: TRBJ2-7
D gene: NA
V gene: TRBV3-1
clone size: NA
CDR3 protein: CASSQAHGGEGEQYF
CDR3 DNA: TGTGCCAGCAGCCAAGCGCATGGGGGCGAGGGCGAGCAGTACTTC

J gene: TRBJ2-1
D gene: NA
V gene: TRBV24-1
clone size: few
CDR3 protein: CATSDSGILEQFF
CDR3 DNA: TGTGCCACCAGTGATTCCGGTATACTGGAGCAGTTCTTC